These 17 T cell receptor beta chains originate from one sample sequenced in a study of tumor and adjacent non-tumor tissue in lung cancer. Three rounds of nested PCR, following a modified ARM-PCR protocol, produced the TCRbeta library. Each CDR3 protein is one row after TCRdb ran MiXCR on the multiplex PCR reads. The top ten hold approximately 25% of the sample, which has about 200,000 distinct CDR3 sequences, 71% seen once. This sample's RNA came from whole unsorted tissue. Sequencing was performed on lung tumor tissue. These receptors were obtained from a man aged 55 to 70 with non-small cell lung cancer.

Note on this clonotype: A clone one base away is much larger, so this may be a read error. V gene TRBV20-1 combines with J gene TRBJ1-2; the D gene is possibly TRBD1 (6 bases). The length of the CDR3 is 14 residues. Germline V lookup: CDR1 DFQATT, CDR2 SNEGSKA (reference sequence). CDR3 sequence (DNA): TGCAGTGCTACCCAGACAGGTTTTAACTATGGCTACATCTTC. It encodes CSATQTGFNYGYIF.

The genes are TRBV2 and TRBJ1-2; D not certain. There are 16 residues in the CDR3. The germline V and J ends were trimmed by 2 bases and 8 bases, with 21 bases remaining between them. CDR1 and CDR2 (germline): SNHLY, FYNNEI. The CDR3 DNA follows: TGTGCCAGCAGTGAAACCCTGGCCAATTCCCAAGGGGGCTACACCTTC. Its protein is CASSETLANSQGGYTF.

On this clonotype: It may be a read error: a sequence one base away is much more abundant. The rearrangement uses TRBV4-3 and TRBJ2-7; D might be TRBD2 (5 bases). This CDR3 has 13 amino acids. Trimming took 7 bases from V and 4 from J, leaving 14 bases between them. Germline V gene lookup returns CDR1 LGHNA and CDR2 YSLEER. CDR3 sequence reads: CASNQTSGYEQYF. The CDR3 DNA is TGCGCCAGCAACCAGACTTCGGGGTACGAGCAGTACTTC.

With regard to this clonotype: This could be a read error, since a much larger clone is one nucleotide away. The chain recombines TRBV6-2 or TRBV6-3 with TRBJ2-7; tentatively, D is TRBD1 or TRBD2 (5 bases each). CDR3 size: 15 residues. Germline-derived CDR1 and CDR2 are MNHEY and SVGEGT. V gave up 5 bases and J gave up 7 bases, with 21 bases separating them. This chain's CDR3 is CASSQGTNAMLEQYF. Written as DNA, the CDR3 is TGTGCCAGCAGTCAAGGGACCAACGCTATGTTGGAGCAGTACTTC.

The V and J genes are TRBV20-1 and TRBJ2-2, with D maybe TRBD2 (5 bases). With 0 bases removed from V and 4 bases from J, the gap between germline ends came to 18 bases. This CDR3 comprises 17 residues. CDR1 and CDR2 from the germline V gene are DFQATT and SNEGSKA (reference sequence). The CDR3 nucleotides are TGCAGTGCTAGAGATTGGTATGTGGCTGGGAGCACCGGGGAGCTGTTTTTT. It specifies CSARDWYVAGSTGELFF.

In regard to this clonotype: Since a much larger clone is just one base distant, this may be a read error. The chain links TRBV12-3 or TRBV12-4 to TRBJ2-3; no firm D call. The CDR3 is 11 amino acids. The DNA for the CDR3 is TGTGCCGGCAGTTTAACCGGTGCGCAGTATTTT. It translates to CAGSLTGAQYF.

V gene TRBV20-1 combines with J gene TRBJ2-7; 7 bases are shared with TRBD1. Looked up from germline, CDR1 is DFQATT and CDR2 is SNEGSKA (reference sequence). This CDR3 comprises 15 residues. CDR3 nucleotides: TGCTGTGATAGAGATCACCAGGGGGACCTCTACGAGCAGTACTTC. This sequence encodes CCDRDHQGDLYEQYF.

In DNA form, the CDR3 reads TGTGCCAGCAGTCCACTAACGGGGGACTCCTACGAGCAGTACTTC. Residues: CASSPLTGDSYEQYF. This chain uses TRBV6-5 with TRBJ2-7, with D tentatively TRBD2 (6 bases). CDR1 and CDR2 (germline): MNHEY, SVGAGI. V lost 5 bases and J lost 0, with 14 bases in between. This CDR3 spans 15 amino acids.

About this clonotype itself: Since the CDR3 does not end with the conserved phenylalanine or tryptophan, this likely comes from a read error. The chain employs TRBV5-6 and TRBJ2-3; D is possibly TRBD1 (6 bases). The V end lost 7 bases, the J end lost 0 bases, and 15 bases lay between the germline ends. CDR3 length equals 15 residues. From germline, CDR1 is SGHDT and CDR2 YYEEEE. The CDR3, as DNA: TGTGCCAGCTCCACAGGGTTCGGGAGCACAGATACGCAGTATTCT. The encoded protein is CASSTGFGSTDTQYS.

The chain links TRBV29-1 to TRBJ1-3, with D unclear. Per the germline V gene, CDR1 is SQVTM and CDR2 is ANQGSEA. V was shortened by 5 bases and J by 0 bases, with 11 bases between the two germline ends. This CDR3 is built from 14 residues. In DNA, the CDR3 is TGCAGCGTTTTTCACGGTGACTCTGGAAACACCATATATTTT. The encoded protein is CSVFHGDSGNTIYF.

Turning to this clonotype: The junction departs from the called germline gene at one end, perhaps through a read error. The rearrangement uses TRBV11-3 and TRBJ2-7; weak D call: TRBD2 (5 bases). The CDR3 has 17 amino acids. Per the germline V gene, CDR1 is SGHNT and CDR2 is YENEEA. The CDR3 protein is CASSLGVGRGWSYEQYF. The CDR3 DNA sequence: TGTGCCAGCAGTTTAGGTGTAGGGAGAGGGTGGAGCTACGAGCAGTACTTC.

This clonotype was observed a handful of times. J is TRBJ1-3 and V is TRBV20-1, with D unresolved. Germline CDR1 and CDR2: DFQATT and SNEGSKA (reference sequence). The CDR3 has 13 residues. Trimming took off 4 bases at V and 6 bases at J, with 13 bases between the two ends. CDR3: CSATSHPTNTIYF. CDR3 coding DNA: TGCAGTGCTACCTCCCACCCCACAAACACCATATATTTT.

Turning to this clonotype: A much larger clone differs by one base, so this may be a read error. This CDR3 is CSVVDSESF. The CDR3, as DNA: TGCAGCGTTGTGGACAGTGAGAGCTTC. The V and J genes are TRBV29-1 and TRBJ2-1; perhaps TRBD1 as D (6 bases). The germline V gene encodes CDR1 SQVTM and CDR2 ANQGSEA. This CDR3 has 9 residues.

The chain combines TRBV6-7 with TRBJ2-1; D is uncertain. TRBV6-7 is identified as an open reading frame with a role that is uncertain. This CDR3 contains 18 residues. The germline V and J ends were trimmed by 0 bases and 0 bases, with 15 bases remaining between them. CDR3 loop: CASSYSKRAPTSYNEQFF. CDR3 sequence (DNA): TGTGCCAGCAGTTACTCGAAAAGAGCCCCTACCTCCTACAATGAGCAGTTCTTC.

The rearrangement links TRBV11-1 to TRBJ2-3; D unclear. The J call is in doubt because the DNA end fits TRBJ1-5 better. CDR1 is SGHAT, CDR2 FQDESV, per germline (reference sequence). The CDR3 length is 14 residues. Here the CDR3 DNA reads TGTGCCAGCTGCTCCCGACTGAGCACAGATACGCAGCATTTT. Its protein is CASCSRLSTDTQHF.

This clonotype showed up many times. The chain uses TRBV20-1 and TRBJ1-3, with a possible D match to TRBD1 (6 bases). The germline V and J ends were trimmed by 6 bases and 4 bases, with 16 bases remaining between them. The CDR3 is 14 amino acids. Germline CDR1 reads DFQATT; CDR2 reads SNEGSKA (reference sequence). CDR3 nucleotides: TGCAGTGCCCCGGTGGGGGGCAAAGGAAACACCATATATTTT. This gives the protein CSAPVGGKGNTIYF.

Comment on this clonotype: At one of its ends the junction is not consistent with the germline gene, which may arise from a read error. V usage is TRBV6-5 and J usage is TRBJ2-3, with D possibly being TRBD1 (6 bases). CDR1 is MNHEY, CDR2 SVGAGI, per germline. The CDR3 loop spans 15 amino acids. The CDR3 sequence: CASSYTAGVPDAQYF. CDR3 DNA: TGTGCCAGCAGTTACACGGCAGGGGTACCAGATGCGCAGTATTTT.